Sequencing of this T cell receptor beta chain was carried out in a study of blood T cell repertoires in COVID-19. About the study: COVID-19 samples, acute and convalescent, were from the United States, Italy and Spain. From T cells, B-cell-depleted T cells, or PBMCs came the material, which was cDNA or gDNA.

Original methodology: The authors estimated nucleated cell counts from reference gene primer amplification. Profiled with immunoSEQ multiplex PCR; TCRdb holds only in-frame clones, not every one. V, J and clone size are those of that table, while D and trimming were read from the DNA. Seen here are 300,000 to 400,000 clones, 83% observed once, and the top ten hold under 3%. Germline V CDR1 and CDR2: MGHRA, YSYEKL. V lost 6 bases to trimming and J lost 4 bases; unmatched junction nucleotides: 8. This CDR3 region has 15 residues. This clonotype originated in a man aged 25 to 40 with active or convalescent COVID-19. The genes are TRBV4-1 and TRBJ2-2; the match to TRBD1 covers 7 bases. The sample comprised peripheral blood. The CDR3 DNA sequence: TGCGCCAGCAGTCACTCTACAGGGGCCACCGGGGAGCTGTTTTTT. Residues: CASSHSTGATGELFF.